Listed below are T cell receptor beta chains from one sample, sequenced in a study of OX40 agonist ivuxolimab in advanced cancers. The assay was immunoSEQ multiplex PCR, and TCRdb's table has in-frame clones only and misses some. This repertoire shows around 64,000 clones, 90% to 95% found once; its top ten account for under 10%. The sample was CD4+ or CD8+ T cells sorted from blood, taken in a trial of the OX40 agonist ivuxolimab. These receptors were taken from an adult with an advanced solid tumor such as melanoma, head and neck, liver or kidney cancer. Both conserved end residues are trimmed from each CDR3.

J gene: TRBJ2-3; V gene: TRBV9; CDR3 protein: ASAGGSTDTQY
J gene: TRBJ1-1; V gene: TRBV2; CDR3 protein: ASRPGRGPPEAF
J gene: TRBJ2-3; V gene: TRBV4-3; CDR3 protein: ASSQDRRASVRTDTQY
J gene: TRBJ1-2; V gene: TRBV5-6; CDR3 protein: ASTTTGGYGYT
J gene: TRBJ2-3; V gene: TRBV6-5; CDR3 protein: ASSLRTSGGDTQY
J gene: TRBJ2-7; V gene: TRBV5-4; CDR3 protein: ASSWGLSEQY
J gene: TRBJ1-6; V gene: TRBV6-4; CDR3 protein: ASSDSPNSPLH
J gene: TRBJ2-7; V gene: TRBV5-4; CDR3 protein: ASSLDRGHEQY
J gene: TRBJ2-3; V gene: TRBV5-4; CDR3 protein: ASSGRGAVADTQY
J gene: TRBJ2-1; V gene: TRBV7-3; CDR3 protein: ASSSSGAHWDEQF
J gene: TRBJ2-5; V gene: TRBV6-1; CDR3 protein: ASSVPDSQETQY
J gene: TRBJ2-1; V gene: TRBV27; CDR3 protein: ASSVGTPYNEQF
J gene: TRBJ2-3; V gene: TRBV7-9; CDR3 protein: ATGQPGDTQY
J gene: TRBJ2-7; V gene: TRBV7-9; CDR3 protein: ASSLALQSYEQY
J gene: TRBJ2-7; V gene: TRBV5-1; CDR3 protein: ASSLPEHLTDYEQY
J gene: TRBJ2-1; V gene: TRBV13; CDR3 protein: ASSEGLAVRETF
J gene: TRBJ2-7; V gene: TRBV6-5; CDR3 protein: ASKTSSTGSYEQY
J gene: TRBJ2-7; V gene: TRBV9; CDR3 protein: ASSVAGVGEQY
J gene: TRBJ2-1; V gene: TRBV2; CDR3 protein: ASIWDSSYNEQF
J gene: TRBJ1-1; V gene: TRBV2; CDR3 protein: ASTGVEAF
J gene: TRBJ1-2; V gene: TRBV5-1; CDR3 protein: ASSSPGQSYYGYT